A selection of T cell receptor beta chains follows, all from one sample in a study of T-cell reconstitution after alpha-beta-depleted transplantation in children. TCRdb reanalysed the PCR reads using MiXCR and keeps one entry per CDR3 protein. This table holds some 290,000 distinct CDR3 sequences, about a tenth found once. The sample consisted of PBMCs from the stem cell graft donor, taken from the stem cell graft. Source of these receptors: a human donor who donated a stem cell graft to a child with SCID. Both conserved end residues are part of each CDR3.

v_call: TRBV6-1
j_call: TRBJ2-5
cdr3_aa: CASTPGPIPGETQYF

v_call: TRBV2
j_call: TRBJ1-1
cdr3_aa: CASSVMNTEAFF

v_call: TRBV7-9
j_call: TRBJ2-3
cdr3_aa: CASSRMRGPGTDTKYF

v_call: TRBV20-1
j_call: TRBJ2-3
cdr3_aa: CSAPTSGGAPGDTQYF

v_call: TRBV6-5
j_call: TRBJ1-6
cdr3_aa: CASSYASRRAYNSPLHF

v_call: TRBV20-1
j_call: TRBJ2-3
cdr3_aa: CSARTLGVVAGGVSTDTQYF

v_call: TRBV7-3
j_call: TRBJ2-5
cdr3_aa: CASSSHPGQGTKTQYF

v_call: TRBV2
j_call: TRBJ1-2
cdr3_aa: CASSGFWEESYGYTF

v_call: TRBV6-5
j_call: TRBJ2-7
cdr3_aa: CASSYLREQYF

v_call: TRBV7-9
j_call: TRBJ2-1
cdr3_aa: CASSFRGVEQFF

v_call: TRBV7-6
j_call: TRBJ2-1
cdr3_aa: CASSFNLADLEGEQFF

v_call: TRBV2
j_call: TRBJ2-2
cdr3_aa: CASSPTSGAPNTGELFF

v_call: TRBV6-5
j_call: TRBJ1-2
cdr3_aa: CASRHGGHGYTF

v_call: TRBV3-1
j_call: TRBJ2-5
cdr3_aa: CASSLRRGVQETQYF

v_call: TRBV12-3/TRBV12-4
j_call: TRBJ1-5
cdr3_aa: CASSLVEGTQPQHF

v_call: TRBV29-1
j_call: TRBJ2-6
cdr3_aa: CSGVLSGANVLTF

v_call: TRBV5-1
j_call: TRBJ2-3
cdr3_aa: CASSLGSASTDTQYF

v_call: TRBV7-8
j_call: TRBJ2-7
cdr3_aa: CASSTQDYEQYF

v_call: TRBV27
j_call: TRBJ2-3
cdr3_aa: CASSLWTGTQYF

v_call: TRBV6-5
j_call: TRBJ1-3
cdr3_aa: CASSSARVGNTIYF

v_call: TRBV20-1
j_call: TRBJ1-1
cdr3_aa: CSAPGKGYTEAFF

v_call: TRBV20-1
j_call: TRBJ2-3
cdr3_aa: CSARWGRTSASLFTDTQYF

v_call: TRBV7-9
j_call: TRBJ1-1
cdr3_aa: CASSLGGTARNTEAFF